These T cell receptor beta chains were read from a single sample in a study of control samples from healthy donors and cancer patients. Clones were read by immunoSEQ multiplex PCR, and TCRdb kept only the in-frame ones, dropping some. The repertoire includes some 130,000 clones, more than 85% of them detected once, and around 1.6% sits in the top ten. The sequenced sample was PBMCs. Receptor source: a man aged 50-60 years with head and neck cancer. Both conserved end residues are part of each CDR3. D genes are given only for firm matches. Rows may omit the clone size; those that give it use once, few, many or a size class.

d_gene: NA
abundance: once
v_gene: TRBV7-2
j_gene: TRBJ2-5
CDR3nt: TGTGCCAGCAGCTTAGAGCCCCCCGAGGCCCAGTACTTC
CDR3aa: CASSLEPPEAQYF

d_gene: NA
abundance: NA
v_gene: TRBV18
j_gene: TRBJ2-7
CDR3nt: TGTGCCAGCTCACCATCCAAGGGACTTCGGGACGAGCAGTACTTC
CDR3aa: CASSPSKGLRDEQYF

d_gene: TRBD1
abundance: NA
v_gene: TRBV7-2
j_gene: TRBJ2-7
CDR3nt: TGTGCCAGCAGCTTTTCCGGGACAGCCTACGAGCAGTACTTC
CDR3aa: CASSFSGTAYEQYF

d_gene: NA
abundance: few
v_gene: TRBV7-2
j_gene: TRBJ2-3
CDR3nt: TGTGCCAGCAGCTTAGGTCTCCCTAGGTCCCCAGATACGCAGTATTTT
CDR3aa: CASSLGLPRSPDTQYF

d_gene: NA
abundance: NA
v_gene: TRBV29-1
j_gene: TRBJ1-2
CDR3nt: TGCAGCGTTGCAGTGGATGGCTACACCTTC
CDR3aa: CSVAVDGYTF

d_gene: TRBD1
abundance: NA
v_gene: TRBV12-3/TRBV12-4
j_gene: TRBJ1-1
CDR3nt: TGTGCCAGCAGTCACAGGGGGGACACTGAAGCTTTCTTT
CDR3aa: CASSHRGDTEAFF

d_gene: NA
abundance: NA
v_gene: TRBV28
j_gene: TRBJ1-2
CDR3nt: TGTGCCAGCAGTTTATGGCAGGGTGGCTATGGCTACACCTTC
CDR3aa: CASSLWQGGYGYTF

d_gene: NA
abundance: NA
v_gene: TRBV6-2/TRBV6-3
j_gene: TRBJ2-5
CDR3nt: TGTGCCAGCAGTTACCTCTCCGGGGAGACCCAGTACTTC
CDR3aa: CASSYLSGETQYF

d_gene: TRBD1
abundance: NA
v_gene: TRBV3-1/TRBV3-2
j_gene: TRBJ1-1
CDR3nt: TGTGCCAGCAGCCAACGGGACAGAATCACTGAAGCTTTCTTT
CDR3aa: CASSQRDRITEAFF

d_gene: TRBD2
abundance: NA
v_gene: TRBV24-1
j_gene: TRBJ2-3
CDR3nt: TGTGCCACCAGTGACCCTATAGCGGGGGGGCAAGATACGCAGTATTTT
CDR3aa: CATSDPIAGGQDTQYF

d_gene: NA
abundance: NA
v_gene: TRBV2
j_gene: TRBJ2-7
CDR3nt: TGTGCCAGCAGTGGCACTAGTGGCGAGCAGTACTTC
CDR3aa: CASSGTSGEQYF

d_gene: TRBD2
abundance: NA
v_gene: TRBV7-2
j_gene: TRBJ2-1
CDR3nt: TGTGCCAGCAGCCCTTTCAGTAGCGGGGGGTGGAATGAGCAGTTCTTC
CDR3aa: CASSPFSSGGWNEQFF

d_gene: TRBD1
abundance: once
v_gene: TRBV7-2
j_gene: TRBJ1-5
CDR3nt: TGTGCCAGCAGCCCCCGACAGGGAGATCAGCCCCAGCATTTT
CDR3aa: CASSPRQGDQPQHF

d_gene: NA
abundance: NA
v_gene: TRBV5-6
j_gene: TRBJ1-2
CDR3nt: TGTGCCAGCAGTCCCGGGGCCGAGTTTGGCTACACCTTC
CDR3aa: CASSPGAEFGYTF

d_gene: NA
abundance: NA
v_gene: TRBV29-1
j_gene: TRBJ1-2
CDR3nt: TGCAGCGTTGGCCCCGACAGGTACACCTTC
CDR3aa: CSVGPDRYTF

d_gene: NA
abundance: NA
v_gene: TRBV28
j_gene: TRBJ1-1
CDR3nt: TGTGCCAGCAGTTCGGGTGACACTGAAGCTTTCTTT
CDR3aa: CASSSGDTEAFF

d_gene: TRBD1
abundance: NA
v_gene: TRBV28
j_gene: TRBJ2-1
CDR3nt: TGTGCCAGCAGATCGACAGGGGGATACAATGAGCAGTTCTTC
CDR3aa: CASRSTGGYNEQFF

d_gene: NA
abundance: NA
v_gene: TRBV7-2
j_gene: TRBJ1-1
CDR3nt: TGTGCCAGCAGCTTTGCGGCTGAAGCTTTCTTT
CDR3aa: CASSFAAEAFF

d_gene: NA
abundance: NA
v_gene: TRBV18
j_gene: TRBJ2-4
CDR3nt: TGTGCCAGCTCGTCGGGGGGCGGGACCAAAAACATTCAGTACTTC
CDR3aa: CASSSGGGTKNIQYF

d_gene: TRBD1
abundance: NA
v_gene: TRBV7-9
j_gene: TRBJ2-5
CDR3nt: TGTGCCAGCAGCTTACCAGGGACAGGCCAAGAGACCCAGTACTTC
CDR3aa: CASSLPGTGQETQYF

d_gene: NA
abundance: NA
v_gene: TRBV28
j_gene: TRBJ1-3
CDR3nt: TGTGCCAGCAGTTTAAAGGCTGGAAACACCATATATTTT
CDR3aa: CASSLKAGNTIYF

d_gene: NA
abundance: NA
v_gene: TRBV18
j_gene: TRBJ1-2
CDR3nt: TGTGCCAGCTCTCTACCTTACCCGACAGCTAACTATGGCTACACCTTC
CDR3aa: CASSLPYPTANYGYTF

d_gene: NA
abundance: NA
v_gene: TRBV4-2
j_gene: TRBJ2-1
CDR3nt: TGTGCCAGCAGCCGGGTCGATGAGCAGTTCTTC
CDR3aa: CASSRVDEQFF

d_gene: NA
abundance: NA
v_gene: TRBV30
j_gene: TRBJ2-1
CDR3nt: TGTGCCTGCAAAAATCAACGCGGGGAACCCTCCTACAATGAGCAGTTCTTC
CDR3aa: CACKNQRGEPSYNEQFF

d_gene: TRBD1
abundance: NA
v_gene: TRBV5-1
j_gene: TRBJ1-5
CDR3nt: TGCGCCAGCAGTCCCGGACAGGGGAATCAGCCCCAGCATTTT
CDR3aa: CASSPGQGNQPQHF

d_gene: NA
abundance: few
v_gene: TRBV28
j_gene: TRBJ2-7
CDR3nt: TGTGCCAGCAGTTTAGGGGCCACTACCTCCTACGAGCAGTACTTC
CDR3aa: CASSLGATTSYEQYF

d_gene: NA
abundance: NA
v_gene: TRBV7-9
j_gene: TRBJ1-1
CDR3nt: TGTGCCAGCAGCTTAGGTCAGGTCACTGAAGCTTTCTTT
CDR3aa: CASSLGQVTEAFF

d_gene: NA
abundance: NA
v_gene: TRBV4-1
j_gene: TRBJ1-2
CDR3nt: TGCGCCAGCAGCACACTTACCGGGACCGAAGATCCCTATGGCTACACCTTC
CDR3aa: CASSTLTGTEDPYGYTF

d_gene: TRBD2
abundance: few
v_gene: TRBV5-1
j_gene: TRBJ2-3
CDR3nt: TGCGCCAGCAGGAGGACGACGGGAGGATCAGATACGCAGTATTTT
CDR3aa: CASRRTTGGSDTQYF

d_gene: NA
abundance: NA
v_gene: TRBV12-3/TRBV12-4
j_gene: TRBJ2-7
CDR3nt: TGTGCCAGCAGTTTAGACGCCGCCTACGAGCAGTACTTC
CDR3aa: CASSLDAAYEQYF

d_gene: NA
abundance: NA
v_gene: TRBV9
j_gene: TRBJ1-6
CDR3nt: TGTGCCAGCAGCGTAGCTACGGAGGGAGGTTCACCCCTCCACTTT
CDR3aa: CASSVATEGGSPLHF

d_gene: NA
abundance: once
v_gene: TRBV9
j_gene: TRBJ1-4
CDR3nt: TGTGCCAGCAGCGTAGGGAGGCTAGGAGGAGGCGAAAAACTGTTTTTT
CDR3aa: CASSVGRLGGGEKLFF